Below are 22 T cell receptor beta chains sequenced from a single sample in a study of T cells in women clearing cervical HPV infection (dated by TCRdb to 2016 to 2018). Libraries were built with the immunoSEQ multiplex PCR assay. The table comes from immuneACCESS by way of TCRdb, which keeps in-frame sequences with V and J called. Part of the clones is missing from these tables; in studies checked, under half for an unresolved V gene and the rest for unknown reasons. The sample table records over 30,000 clones. The ten largest clones add up to around 3.5% of the sample. Sequenced: blood buffy coat. All receptors derive from a woman between 18 and 70 years old with a cervical HPV16 infection that either progressed to CIN3+ or cleared (not recorded which).

For this clone: With the read ending 3 residues before the CDR3 end, the germline J gene is used to fill in that end. The chain is built from TRBV6-1 and TRBJ1-2, with D possibly matching TRBD1 (6 bases). The germline V gene encodes CDR1 MNHNS and CDR2 SASEGT. The CDR3 runs 13 residues. The CDR3 region is CASSVHRVLNYTF. The covered CDR3 bases are TGTGCCAGCAGTGTTCACAGGGTACTTAAC.

The part of the CDR3 DNA that was read is TGCGCCAGCAGCCAAGCCCACGGGACTAGCGTATACGAG. It yields the protein CASSQAHGTSVYE. The CDR3, in full, reads CASSQAHGTSVYEQYF. The chain uses TRBV4-1 and TRBJ2-7, with 10 bases that match TRBD2. The sequence runs out 3 residues before the end of the CDR3; the remainder is reconstructed from the germline J gene. The CDR3 is 16 residues long. The germline V gene encodes CDR1 MGHRA and CDR2 YSYEKL. Trimming took 1 base from V and 4 from J; bases not matched to a gene: 7.

On this clone: The CDR3 end is not reached by the read, which stops 3 residues before it; the germline J gene fills it in. V and J are TRBV5-6 and TRBJ2-1; no reliable D call. Germline loops: CDR1 SGHDT, CDR2 YYEEEE. V was trimmed by 2 bases and J by 2 bases, leaving 2 bases between them. This CDR3 has 12 residues. The covered CDR3 bases are TGTGCCAGCAGCTTCACCTACAATGAG. This gives the protein CASSFTYNE. The full CDR3 protein is CASSFTYNEQFF.

As concerns this clone: Read coverage stops 3 residues before the CDR3 terminus; the germline J gene supplies the remainder. The identical CDR3 is also encoded by other nucleotide sequences in the sample. The J gene is TRBJ1-2, the V gene TRBV5-1; a possible D gene is TRBD1 (6 bases). The CDR3 runs to 14 residues. The V end lost 2 bases, the J end lost 5 bases, and 13 bases lay between the germline ends. Germline assignment: CDR1 SGHRS and CDR2 YFSETQ. The sequenced part of the CDR3 DNA is TGCGCCAGCAGCTTAGGGAACAGGGTTTATGGC. It is translated as CASSLGNRVYG. In full, the CDR3 reads CASSLGNRVYGYTF.

In the case of this clone: The read is 3 residues too short to cover the CDR3 end, so that end is filled in from the germline J gene. The chain links TRBV2 to TRBJ1-5; D is uncertain. This CDR3 has 15 residues. CDR1 and CDR2 from the germline V gene are SNHLY and FYNNEI. V lost 7 bases, J lost 0 bases, and 13 bases lay in between. The DNA read from the CDR3 is TGTGCCAGCACCGTTGGACTTTATAGCAATCAGCCC. This gives the protein CASTVGLYSNQP. The entire CDR3 sequence reads CASTVGLYSNQPQHF.

Worth noting for this clone: The read finishes 3 residues shy of the CDR3 end, and the germline J gene is used to complete it. V usage is TRBV30 and J usage is TRBJ2-5; 7 positions agree with TRBD1. V trimming: 3 bases; J trimming: 2 bases; junction bases outside the gene matches: 6. This CDR3 has 14 amino acids. CDR1 and CDR2 from the germline V gene are GTSNPN and SVGIG (reference sequence). Incomplete CDR3 DNA: TGTGCCTGGAGGACACAGGGACAGCAAGAGACC. It specifies CAWRTQGQQET. The full CDR3 protein is CAWRTQGQQETQYF.

About this clone itself: The sequence runs out 3 residues before the end of the CDR3; the remainder is reconstructed from the germline J gene. The V call is TRBV19, the J call TRBJ1-2; TRBD1 aligns across 8 bases. The CDR3 contains 16 residues. CDR1 LNHDA and CDR2 SQIVND come from the germline V gene (reference sequence). CDR3 amino acids: CASSSGQGARIDTYTF. CDR3 DNA, as far as it was read: TGTGCCAGTAGTTCCGGGCAGGGGGCGCGAATAGATACC.

As concerns this clone: The read gets to within 3 residues of the CDR3 end, and the germline J gene fills in the rest. The rearrangement joins TRBV2 to TRBJ1-2, with D perhaps TRBD1 (5 bases). From germline, CDR1 is SNHLY and CDR2 FYNNEI. The CDR3 contains 13 residues. The V end was cut by 8 bases, the J end by 2 bases, with 12 bases between. CDR3: CASGGVQNYGYTF. The covered CDR3 bases are TGTGCCAGCGGGGGGGTACAGAACTATGGC.

Of note for this clone: The read terminates 3 residues ahead of where the CDR3 ends, so the germline J gene completes it. The chain employs TRBV28 and TRBJ1-2, with 8 nucleotides matching TRBD1. V was pared by 5 bases and J by 7 bases, with 9 bases of the junction left unmatched. There are 14 residues in the CDR3. From germline, CDR1 is MDHEN and CDR2 SYDVKM. The DNA read from the CDR3 is TGTGCCAGCAGTACCCCCGGACAGGGTGGTGGC. Translation: CASSTPGQGGG. The entire CDR3 protein reads CASSTPGQGGGYTF.

With regard to this clone: The CDR3 end is not reached by the read, which stops 3 residues before it; the germline J gene fills it in. J is TRBJ2-7 and V is TRBV20-1; a weak D match, TRBD2 (6 bases). Germline loops: CDR1 DFQATT, CDR2 SNEGSKA (reference sequence). The V end was cut by 2 bases, the J end by 5 bases, with 22 bases between. The CDR3 length is 16 residues. This chain's CDR3 is CSARITPGLLSNEQYF. Incomplete CDR3 DNA: TGCAGTGCTAGAATTACCCCGGGACTCCTTAGTAACGAG.

Worth noting for this clone: Read data end 3 residues before the CDR3 end; the end is taken from the germline J gene. This rearrangement joins TRBV20-1 to TRBJ2-1; TRBD1 matches at 7 bases. V lost 0 bases to trimming and J lost 2 bases; unmatched junction nucleotides: 10. Germline assignment: CDR1 DFQATT and CDR2 SNEGSKA (reference sequence). CDR3 length: 17 residues. CDR3 DNA, as far as it was read: TGCAGTGCTAGAGATCAAAGGGGGCTCACCACCTACAATGAG. It encodes CSARDQRGLTTYNE. The full CDR3 reads CSARDQRGLTTYNEQFF.

With respect to this clone: The CDR3 end is not reached by the read, which stops 3 residues before it; the germline J gene fills it in. The chain carries TRBV11-2 and TRBJ2-7; no clear D gene. Trimming took off 3 bases at V and 0 bases at J, with 3 bases between the two ends. The CDR3 contains 12 residues. CDR1 SGHAT and CDR2 FQNNGV come from the germline V gene. The CDR3 is CASSFSSYEQYF. CDR3 DNA (partial): TGTGCCAGCAGCTTTAGCTCCTACGAG.

Details on this clone: The junction departs from the called germline gene at one end, perhaps through a read error. Read coverage stops 3 residues before the CDR3 terminus; the germline J gene supplies the remainder. The chain combines TRBV7-7 with TRBJ2-2; 7 bases are a match to TRBD2. Germline loops: CDR1 SSHAT, CDR2 FNYEAQ (reference sequence). The CDR3 is made up of 15 amino acids. The CDR3 reads CASSLGREGTGELFF. The part of the CDR3 DNA that was read is TGTGCTAGCAGCTTGGGCAGGGAGGGCACCGGGGAG.

Regarding this clone: Read sequence stops 3 residues before the CDR3 end, and the germline J gene provides the missing end. This chain joins TRBV20-1 and TRBJ1-1; TRBD1 matches at 7 bases. CDR1 DFQATT and CDR2 SNEGSKA come from the germline V gene (reference sequence). Trimming cost V 2 bases and J 6 bases; bases outside gene matches: 6. The CDR3 runs 13 residues. CDR3 DNA (partial): TGCAGTGCTAGATCTACAGGGGCCGCTGAA. Translation: CSARSTGAAE. The entire CDR3 is CSARSTGAAEAFF.

A word on this clone: The sequence runs out 3 residues before the end of the CDR3; the remainder is reconstructed from the germline J gene. V and J are TRBV5-1 and TRBJ1-1; D is ambiguous. The CDR3 extends over 13 amino acids. The germline CDR1 and CDR2 sequences are SGHRS and YFSETQ. The V gene lost 1 base and the J gene lost 4 bases, with 8 bases spanning the gap. CDR3 protein: CASSLSWPTEAFF. The sequenced part of the CDR3 DNA is TGCGCCAGCAGCTTGTCATGGCCCACTGAA.

Note on this clone: From the germline J gene comes the end of the CDR3, since the read stops 3 residues before it. The V call is TRBV19, the J call TRBJ2-7; D is uncertain. Trimming removed 6 bases at V and 2 bases at J, with 17 bases between. This CDR3 has 15 residues. Germline CDR1 LNHDA, CDR2 SQIVND (reference sequence). The sequenced part of the CDR3 DNA is TGTGCCAGTAGGGTCGCGGCCGCAGTCACCTACGAG. Encoded protein: CASRVAAAVTYE. The CDR3 in full is CASRVAAAVTYEQYF.

A remark on this clone: The CDR3 end is not reached by the read, which stops 3 residues before it; the germline J gene fills it in. The rearrangement links TRBV7-6 to TRBJ2-5; a possible D gene is TRBD1 (6 bases). This CDR3 has 13 residues. CDR1 is SGHVS and CDR2 is FNYEAQ in the germline V gene. Between the trimmed V and J ends, which lost 5 bases and 3 bases, there was a span of 10 bases. CDR3 bases read: TGTGCCAGCAGCCCACCAGGGGAAGAGACC. Translated, it gives CASSPPGEET. The entire CDR3 reads CASSPPGEETQYF.

A note on this clone: The read ends 3 residues early relative to the CDR3; the germline J gene fills the gap. V and J are TRBV20-1 and TRBJ1-4; 9 nucleotides match TRBD1. The V gene's germline CDR1 is DFQATT and CDR2 SNEGSKA (reference sequence). Trimming cost V 6 bases and J 5 bases; bases outside gene matches: 4. CDR3 length: 13 residues. The sequenced CDR3 bases are TGCAGTGCCAGGGACAGGGCAAATGAAAAA. This gives the protein CSARDRANEK. From start to end, the CDR3 is CSARDRANEKLFF.

On this clone itself: The read stops 3 residues short of the end of the CDR3; the missing end is completed from the germline J gene. The rearrangement joins TRBV20-1 to TRBJ2-1; 9 bases agree with TRBD2. Germline values: CDR1 DFQATT, CDR2 SNEGSKA (reference sequence). The CDR3 loop spans 14 amino acids. J gave up 2 bases and V 6 bases, and 5 bases lay outside the gene matches. The chain's CDR3 is CSALSGRPYNEQFF. The sequenced part of the CDR3 DNA is TGCAGTGCCCTTAGCGGGAGACCCTACAATGAG.

Regarding this clone: The read ends 3 residues early relative to the CDR3; the germline J gene fills the gap. The chain employs TRBV11-2 and TRBJ2-7; TRBD2 aligns across 8 bases. In germline, CDR1 is SGHAT, CDR2 FQNNGV. The CDR3 sequence is 15 residues long. V lost 3 bases, J lost 3 bases, and 7 bases stayed unmatched. The covered CDR3 bases are TGTGCCAGCAGCTTCCAGCGGGAGTTTGGCTACGAG. This codes for CASSFQREFGYE. The full CDR3 sequence reads CASSFQREFGYEQYF.

The sequenced part of the CDR3 DNA is TGTGCCAGCAGCGAAGGGACAGGGGGCGGTGAGACC. Residues: CASSEGTGGGET. The whole CDR3 sequence is CASSEGTGGGETQYF. V gene TRBV5-4 combines with J gene TRBJ2-5; 12 nucleotides match TRBD1. The read comes to an end 3 residues before the CDR3 does, leaving the germline J gene to fill in the end. With 4 bases clipped from V and 5 bases from J, the junction kept 6 bases outside the gene matches. From germline, CDR1 is SGHNT and CDR2 YYREEE (reference sequence). This CDR3 comprises 15 residues.

Note on this clone: The read finishes 3 residues shy of the CDR3 end, and the germline J gene is used to complete it. V and J are TRBV7-8 and TRBJ2-2; D ambiguous. The germline V gene has CDR1 SGHVS and CDR2 FQNEAQ. The CDR3 totals 16 residues. Trimming cost V 1 base and J 2 bases, with 11 bases left between them. Partial CDR3 DNA: TGTGCCAGCAGCTTAGTTGAAAGCTATAACACCGGGGAG. It translates to CASSLVESYNTGE. The full-length CDR3 reads as CASSLVESYNTGELFF.